This T cell receptor (beta chain) is drawn from a study of spatial heterogeneity in lung cancer. Points from the study as a whole: Counts of expanded intratumoral alpha and beta TCRs tracked tumor mutation counts.

This clonotype was picked up one time. Its antigen is undetermined. Each CDR3 protein is one row after TCRdb ran MiXCR on the 5' RACE reads. The sample lists 2,500 to 3,000 distinct CDR3 sequences, less than 65% occurring once. The CDR3 has 15 amino acids. J gave up 1 base and V 7 bases, and 6 bases lay outside the gene matches. CDR1 is MDHEN, CDR2 SYDVKM, per germline. Regarding time point: sample taken at primary tumor resection. The specimen comprised lung tumor tissue, sampled at surgery. This sequence was found in a male donor with early-stage non-small cell lung cancer. This chain joins TRBV28 and TRBJ2-7, with TRBD1 matching 11 bases. The CDR3 coding sequence is TGTGCCAGCAACGGGGACAGGGGGTTTTCCTACGAGCAGTACTTC. It encodes CASNGDRGFSYEQYF.